This T cell receptor (beta chain) was identified in a study of T-cell reconstitution after alpha-beta-depleted transplantation in children. The V gene lost 4 bases and the J gene lost 1 base, with 11 bases spanning the gap. From germline, CDR1 is SGHRS and CDR2 YFSETQ. The CDR3 loop spans 14 amino acids. Unique molecular identifiers were used in preparing the TCRbeta library. TCRdb re-analysed the PCR reads in MiXCR, keeping a single row per CDR3 protein. Found here are around 600,000 distinct CDR3 sequences, around a sixth of them singletons; the top ten hold under 1.2%. This clonotype was seen more than once but under ten times.

Sequences were derived from PBMCs from the stem cell graft donor, sampled from the stem cell graft. The sequence was obtained from a human donor who donated a stem cell graft to a child with acute myeloid leukemia. This chain connects TRBV5-1 to TRBJ2-5; no clear D gene. Written as DNA, the CDR3 is TGCGCCAGCAGCCTCCACCCGTCCCAAGAGACCCAGTACTTC. Translated: CASSLHPSQETQYF.